The 32 T cell receptor beta chains given below trace back to one sample, sequenced in a study of shared clonotypes between healthy human individuals. Cells designated naive CD8 were CD45RO-negative and were positively selected for CCR7, with terminally differentiated effector memory CD45RA+ cells excluded. The table came from immunoSEQ multiplex PCR; TCRdb's copy has only in-frame clones and leaves some out. The repertoire holds approximately 2,200,000 clones, with under 95% as singletons. The sample comprised naive CD8+ T cells from PBMCs. The receptors were gathered from a man in his late teens or twenties in good health. Some clones in this sample may be carry-over from other donors' samples.

The J gene is TRBJ2-7, the V gene TRBV15; TRBD2 might be the D (6 bases). Germline CDR1 is LNHNV and CDR2 is YYDKDF (reference sequence). V was cut by 0 bases and J by 3 bases, with 12 bases left in between. This CDR3 has 15 residues. The CDR3 sequence: CATSRDPRGSYEQYF. CDR3 DNA: TGTGCCACCAGCAGAGATCCGCGGGGAAGCTACGAGCAGTACTTC. Based on the CDR3 plus reference TRBV15 and TRBJ2-7, the full variable domain is DAMVIQNPRYQVTQFGKPVTLSCSQTLNHNVMYWYQQKSSQAPKLLFHYYDKDFNNEADTPDNFQSRRPNTSFCFLDIRSPGLGDTAMYLCATSRDPRGSYEQYFGPGTRLTVT.

The J gene is TRBJ2-7, the V gene TRBV9; D is ambiguous. The CDR3 extends over 13 amino acids. Looked up from germline, CDR1 is SGDLS and CDR2 is YYNGEE. V dropped 1 base and J dropped 6 bases, with 11 bases sitting between them. The CDR3: CASSVLVGSEQYF. The CDR3 DNA is TGTGCCAGCAGCGTATTAGTGGGTTCCGAGCAGTACTTC.

This chain joins TRBV4-3 and TRBJ1-2, with D tentatively TRBD1 (6 bases). Per germline, CDR1 LGHNA and CDR2 YSLEER. The V end lost 1 base, the J end lost 0 bases, and 15 bases lay between the germline ends. This CDR3 is 17 amino acids long. CDR3 bases: TGCGCCAGCAGCCAAGGGCAGTCCAGGGGCTCTAACTATGGCTACACCTTC. Amino acids: CASSQGQSRGSNYGYTF.

V gene TRBV29-1 combines with J gene TRBJ1-1; D ambiguous. CDR3 size: 14 residues. Trimming pared 5 bases from V and 0 bases from J, leaving 13 bases between. CDR1 SQVTM and CDR2 ANQGSEA come from the germline V gene. The CDR3 coding sequence is TGCAGCGTTTCGGAAGGGCGAATGAACACTGAAGCTTTCTTT. It yields the protein CSVSEGRMNTEAFF.

The chain couples TRBV10-3 to TRBJ2-7, with D possibly matching TRBD2 (6 bases). The CDR3 is made up of 17 amino acids. Trimming stripped 0 bases from V and 0 bases from J, with 15 bases between. Germline lookup yields CDR1 ENHRY and CDR2 SYGVKD. CDR3 in DNA: TGTGCCATCAGTGAGTCTAAGGGGCGGGACTCCTCCTACGAGCAGTACTTC. Translating gives CAISESKGRDSSYEQYF.

The rearrangement uses TRBV27 and TRBJ2-5; 8 nucleotides line up with TRBD2. This CDR3 spans 14 amino acids. The V gene's germline CDR1 is MNHEY and CDR2 SMNVEV (reference sequence). The V and J ends lost 8 bases and 6 bases, in that order; junction bases with no gene match: 11. The chain's CDR3 is CASQQIGGGKTQYF. CDR3 DNA sequence: TGTGCCAGCCAACAGATCGGCGGGGGGAAGACCCAGTACTTC.

CDR3 protein: CASSPRTSGRATGELFF. The CDR3 DNA sequence: TGTGCCAGCAGCCCCAGAACTAGCGGGAGAGCCACCGGGGAGCTGTTTTTT. The genes are TRBV7-9 and TRBJ2-2; TRBD2 matches at 11 bases. Germline CDR1 SEHNR, CDR2 FQNEAQ (reference sequence). The CDR3 spans 17 residues. V gave up 5 bases and J gave up 4 bases; unmatched junction bases: 9.

V is TRBV25-1 and J is TRBJ1-2; D call uncertain. The germline CDR1 and CDR2 sequences are MGHDK and SYGVNS. The germline V and J ends were trimmed by 4 bases and 5 bases, with 8 bases remaining between them. The CDR3 consists of 12 residues. Written as DNA, the CDR3 is TGTGCCAGCAGTGCCGGCGAGTATGGCTACACCTTC. Encoded protein: CASSAGEYGYTF.

This chain links TRBV10-2 with TRBJ2-3, with a possible D match to TRBD2 (6 bases). Trimming shortened V by 7 bases and J by 0 bases, and 14 bases separated the two germline ends. Germline V CDR1 and CDR2: WSHSY, SAAADI. The CDR3 length is 15 residues. The CDR3 spells CASTKTSSSTDTQYF. The DNA of the CDR3 is TGCGCCAGCACCAAAACTAGCAGTAGCACAGATACGCAGTATTTT.

The rearrangement joins TRBV2 to TRBJ1-2, with unresolved D. V was clipped by 8 bases and J by 4 bases, with 14 bases between them. Looked up from germline, CDR1 is SNHLY and CDR2 is FYNNEI. The CDR3 consists of 13 residues. The CDR3 is CASGQEVGYGYTF. Here the CDR3 DNA reads TGTGCCAGCGGGCAGGAGGTGGGCTATGGCTACACCTTC.

This chain joins TRBV7-8 and TRBJ2-7; perhaps TRBD2 as D (6 bases). CDR3 length equals 14 residues. Germline V gives CDR1 SGHVS, CDR2 FQNEAQ. Between the trimmed V and J ends, which lost 5 bases and 7 bases, there was a span of 18 bases. The CDR3, as DNA: TGTGCCAGCAGCCCCCTCGGCAGGAGGGCAGAGCAGTACTTC. Translated, it gives CASSPLGRRAEQYF.

The chain joins TRBV6-6 to TRBJ2-7; TRBD2 agrees at 11 bases. With 2 bases clipped from V and 6 bases from J, the junction kept 6 bases outside the gene matches. This CDR3 comprises 15 residues. From germline, CDR1 is MNHNY and CDR2 SVGAGI (reference sequence). CDR3 nucleotides: TGTGCCAGCAGTTACGTACTAGCGGGAGTTATCGAGCAGTACTTC. It specifies CASSYVLAGVIEQYF.

This chain joins TRBV5-1 and TRBJ2-5; tentatively, D is TRBD2 (6 bases). The CDR3 totals 16 residues. Germline-derived CDR1 and CDR2 are SGHRS and YFSETQ. V gave up 2 bases and J gave up 0 bases, with 14 bases separating them. CDR3 sequence: CASSFLPGVDQETQYF. As DNA, the CDR3 is TGCGCCAGCAGCTTTCTCCCGGGGGTTGACCAAGAGACCCAGTACTTC.

The chain has TRBV5-4 and TRBJ2-5, with D hard to call. Trimming left V 5 bases short and J 3 bases short, with 11 bases between. Germline CDR1 and CDR2: SGHNT and YYREEE (reference sequence). The CDR3 has 13 residues. CDR3 bases: TGTGCCAGCAGGGCGTCAGGCAAAGAGACCCAGTACTTC. Its protein product is CASRASGKETQYF.

The chain is built from TRBV7-9 and TRBJ2-2; D is uncertain. This CDR3 spans 10 amino acids. Trimming stripped 8 bases from V and 6 bases from J, with 4 bases between. Germline CDR1 reads SEHNR; CDR2 reads FQNEAQ (reference sequence). The CDR3 sequence is CASQAGELFF. CDR3 nucleotide sequence: TGTGCCAGCCAAGCCGGGGAGCTGTTTTTT.

The J gene is TRBJ2-7, the V gene TRBV7-9, with D uncertain. Trimming removed 4 bases from V and 2 bases from J, with 12 bases in between. The CDR3 runs to 14 residues. The germline V gene encodes CDR1 SEHNR and CDR2 FQNEAQ (reference sequence). The CDR3 nucleotides are TGTGCCAGCAGCTCCAGGACCAAACCCTACGAGCAGTACTTC. This gives the protein CASSSRTKPYEQYF.

The chain joins TRBV19 to TRBJ2-6; no reliable D call. Germline V lookup: CDR1 LNHDA, CDR2 SQIVND (reference sequence). This CDR3 has 15 amino acids. V lost 3 bases, J lost 0 bases, and 6 bases lay in between. The CDR3 reads CASSIPRSGANVLTF. CDR3 DNA: TGTGCCAGTAGTATTCCTCGCTCTGGGGCCAACGTCCTGACTTTC.

This chain links TRBV9 with TRBJ2-6; TRBD1 aligns across 10 bases. Germline V gene sequence: CDR1 SGDLS, CDR2 YYNGEE. The CDR3 is 18 residues long. After removal of 0 bases from V and 2 bases from J, the junction contained 5 bases not matched to a gene. Written as DNA, the CDR3 is TGTGCCAGCAGCGTAGTGCCCGGGACAGGGGCTGGGGCCAACGTCCTGACTTTC. As protein: CASSVVPGTGAGANVLTF.

As for this clone: The same CDR3 can be traced to other DNA sequences in this sample. The V call is TRBV27, the J call TRBJ2-7; D might be TRBD1 (5 bases). The germline V gene encodes CDR1 MNHEY and CDR2 SMNVEV (reference sequence). The CDR3 sequence is 14 residues long. V was trimmed by 0 bases and J by 5 bases, leaving 11 bases between them. CDR3 nucleotide sequence: TGTGCCAGCAGTTTATCCGGCAGGGCCCACGAGCAGTACTTC. Protein sequence: CASSLSGRAHEQYF.

V and J are TRBV19 and TRBJ1-1; no clear D. The CDR3 covers 14 residues. The V gene's germline CDR1 is LNHDA and CDR2 SQIVND (reference sequence). The V gene lost 5 bases and the J gene lost 4 bases, with 14 bases spanning the gap. CDR3 region: CASSERPGGTEAFF. In DNA form, the CDR3 reads TGTGCCAGTAGTGAGAGGCCGGGCGGCACTGAAGCTTTCTTT.

This clone is a singleton in its sample. The chain has TRBV6-5 and TRBJ2-7; D might be TRBD1 or TRBD2, each matching 6 bases. CDR1 is MNHEY, CDR2 SVGAGI, per germline. The CDR3 sequence is 14 residues long. The V and J ends lost 6 bases and 5 bases respectively, with 17 bases between them. In DNA, the CDR3 is TGTGCCAGCAGACAGACAGGAGGGAGGAACGAGCAGTACTTC. This codes for CASRQTGGRNEQYF.

The rearrangement uses TRBV5-4 and TRBJ1-1; TRBD1 matches 9 bases. CDR1 SGHNT and CDR2 YYREEE come from the germline V gene (reference sequence). The CDR3 is 14 amino acids. With 4 bases clipped from V and 6 bases from J, the junction kept 7 bases outside the gene matches. CDR3 bases: TGTGCCAGCAGCCCGGGGGGACAGGGAGCTGAAGCTTTCTTT. It specifies CASSPGGQGAEAFF.

This rearrangement joins TRBV28 to TRBJ2-1; 8 bases line up with TRBD1. Germline CDR1 MDHEN, CDR2 SYDVKM. The ends lost 6 bases at V and 7 bases at J; junction bases unmatched: 8. The CDR3 runs 14 residues. CDR3 nucleotide sequence: TGTGCCAGCAGACTGGACAGGGAGGAAAATGAGCAGTTCTTC. This gives the protein CASRLDREENEQFF.

The chain joins TRBV6-1 to TRBJ2-5; tentative D call: TRBD1 (6 bases). The CDR3 runs to 14 residues. CDR1 and CDR2 from the germline V gene are MNHNS and SASEGT. V was cut by 3 bases and J by 2 bases, with 10 bases left in between. CDR3 sequence (DNA): TGTGCCAGCAGTGACCTAGGACAGCAAGAGACCCAGTACTTC. Residues: CASSDLGQQETQYF.

This clone was recorded once. The V call is TRBV6-5, the J call TRBJ2-6; D is unclear. The V end was cut by 5 bases, the J end by 1 base, with 9 bases between. CDR1 is MNHEY, CDR2 SVGAGI, per germline. The CDR3 loop spans 15 amino acids. The CDR3 loop reads CASSPPLSGANVLTF. CDR3 in DNA: TGTGCCAGCAGTCCCCCGCTGTCTGGGGCCAACGTCCTGACTTTC.

The chain joins TRBV5-1 to TRBJ2-7, with 8 bases matching TRBD1. The length of the CDR3 is 13 residues. Germline CDR1 is SGHRS and CDR2 is YFSETQ. V was pared by 3 bases and J by 3 bases, with 2 bases of the junction left unmatched. Written as DNA, the CDR3 is TGCGCCAGCAGCTGGGGACAGGACTACGAGCAGTACTTC. Translation: CASSWGQDYEQYF.

The gene calls are TRBV7-2 and TRBJ2-1; 9 bases are shared with TRBD2. CDR3 length equals 16 residues. Germline CDR1 SGHTA, CDR2 FQGNSA. V shed 3 bases, J shed 1 base, and the junction held 4 bases outside the gene matches. CDR3 bases: TGTGCCAGCAGCTTCTCTGCGGGAGGGTCCTACAATGAGCAGTTCTTC. Protein sequence: CASSFSAGGSYNEQFF.

The chain joins TRBV28 to TRBJ2-1, with D maybe TRBD1 (8 bases). V dropped 5 bases and J dropped 5 bases, with 16 bases sitting between them. The CDR3 sequence is 15 residues long. Looked up from germline, CDR1 is MDHEN and CDR2 is SYDVKM. CDR3 DNA sequence: TGTGCCAGCAGTCCGTACAGGGGGGGAAACAATGAGCAGTTCTTC. Translated: CASSPYRGGNNEQFF.

This chain connects TRBV10-2 to TRBJ2-7; a possible D gene is TRBD2 (5 bases). Trimming shortened V by 6 bases and J by 2 bases, and 14 bases separated the two germline ends. The CDR3 sequence is 14 residues long. CDR1 is WSHSY, CDR2 SAAADI, per germline. CDR3 sequence reads: CASRSRDWAYEQYF. CDR3 DNA: TGCGCCAGCAGAAGCCGGGATTGGGCCTACGAGCAGTACTTC.

The genes are TRBV27 and TRBJ2-1; no clear D gene. Germline V gene sequence: CDR1 MNHEY, CDR2 SMNVEV (reference sequence). The V and J ends lost 1 base and 5 bases respectively, with 9 bases between them. CDR3 length equals 14 residues. The CDR3, as DNA: TGTGCCAGCAGTTTATGGGCAGGTCACAATGAGCAGTTCTTC. Its protein product is CASSLWAGHNEQFF.

The chain joins TRBV13 to TRBJ2-3, with 10 bases identical to TRBD1. The CDR3 extends over 16 amino acids. Looked up from germline, CDR1 is PRHDT and CDR2 is FYEKMQ (reference sequence). Trimming at V came to 4 bases and at J to 2 bases, leaving 6 bases not matched to a gene. CDR3: CASSYTGTGDTDTQYF. The CDR3 coding sequence is TGTGCCAGCAGCTATACCGGGACAGGGGACACAGATACGCAGTATTTT.

The chain joins TRBV7-9 to TRBJ2-1; D gene uncertain. V lost 7 bases and J 4 bases, leaving 23 bases between the germline ends. This CDR3 comprises 17 residues. Germline V gene data show CDR1 as SEHNR and CDR2 as FQNEAQ (reference sequence). This chain's CDR3 is CASNPLGFQPQYNEQFF. CDR3 nucleotides: TGTGCCAGCAACCCGCTGGGATTCCAGCCCCAATACAATGAGCAGTTCTTC. The full variable domain, its missing parts supplied by reference TRBV7-9 and TRBJ2-1, is DTGVSQNPRHKITKRGQNVTFRCDPISEHNRLYWYRQTLGQGPEFLTYFQNEAQLEKSRLLSDRFSAERPKGSFSTLEIQRTEQGDSAMYLCASNPLGFQPQYNEQFFGPGTRLTVL.